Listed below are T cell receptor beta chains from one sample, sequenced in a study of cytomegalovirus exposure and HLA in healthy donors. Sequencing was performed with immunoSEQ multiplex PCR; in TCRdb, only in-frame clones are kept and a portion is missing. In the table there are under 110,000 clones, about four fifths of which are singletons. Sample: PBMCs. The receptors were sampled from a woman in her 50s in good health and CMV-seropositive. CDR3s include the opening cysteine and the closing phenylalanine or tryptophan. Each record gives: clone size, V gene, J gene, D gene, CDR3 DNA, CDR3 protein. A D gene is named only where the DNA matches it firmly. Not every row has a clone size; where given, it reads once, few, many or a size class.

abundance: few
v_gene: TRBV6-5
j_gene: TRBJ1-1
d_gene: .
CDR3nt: TGTGCCAGCAGTTACTCTGGGCTGAACACTGAAGCTTTCTTT
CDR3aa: CASSYSGLNTEAFF

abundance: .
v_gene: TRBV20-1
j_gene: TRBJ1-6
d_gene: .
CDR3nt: TGCAGTGCTGGTCTAGGACCCCTCCACTTT
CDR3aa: CSAGLGPLHF

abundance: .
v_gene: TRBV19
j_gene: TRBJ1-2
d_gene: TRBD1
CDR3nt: TGTGCCAGCGTGGACAGGTACAACTATGGCTACACCTTC
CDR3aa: CASVDRYNYGYTF

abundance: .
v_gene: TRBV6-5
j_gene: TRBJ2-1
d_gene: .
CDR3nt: TGTGCCAGCAGTTATGGAGACAGGAACTACAATGAGCAGTTCTTC
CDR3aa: CASSYGDRNYNEQFF

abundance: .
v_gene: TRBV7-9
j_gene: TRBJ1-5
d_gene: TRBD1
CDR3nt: TGTGCCAGCAGCCCTGGGACAGGGGGTGGCAATCAGCCCCAGCATTTT
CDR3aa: CASSPGTGGGNQPQHF

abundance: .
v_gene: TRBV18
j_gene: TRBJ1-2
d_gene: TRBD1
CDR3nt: TGTGCCAGCTCACCGAAAGGGGACAGGCTCTATGGCTACACCTTC
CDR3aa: CASSPKGDRLYGYTF

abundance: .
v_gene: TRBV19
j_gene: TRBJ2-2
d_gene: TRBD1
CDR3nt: TGTGCCAGTAACTCGGACAGGGGGACCTCCGGGGAGCTGTTTTTT
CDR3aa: CASNSDRGTSGELFF

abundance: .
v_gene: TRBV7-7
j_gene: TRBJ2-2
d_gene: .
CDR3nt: TGTGCCAGCAGCCAGACCGAGGGTTCCGGGGAGCTGTTTTTT
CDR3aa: CASSQTEGSGELFF

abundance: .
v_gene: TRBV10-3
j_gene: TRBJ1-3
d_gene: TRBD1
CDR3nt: TGTGCCATCAGTGAGAGAAAAAACAGGGGGCAAAGAAACACCATATATTTT
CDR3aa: CAISERKNRGQRNTIYF

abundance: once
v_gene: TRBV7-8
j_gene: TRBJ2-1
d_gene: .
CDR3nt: TGTGCCAGCAGCTCCTGGGGGGGGCTTGGCTACAATGAGCAGTTCTTC
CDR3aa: CASSSWGGLGYNEQFF

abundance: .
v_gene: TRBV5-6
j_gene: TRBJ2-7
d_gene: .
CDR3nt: TGTGCCAGCAGCTTGGTGGGGGGAGCTTCCTACGAGCAGTACTTC
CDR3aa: CASSLVGGASYEQYF

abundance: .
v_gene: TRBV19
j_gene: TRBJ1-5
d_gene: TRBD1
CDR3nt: TGTGCCAGTAGTATGCAGGGGGCGAGCAATCAGCCCCAGCATTTT
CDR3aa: CASSMQGASNQPQHF

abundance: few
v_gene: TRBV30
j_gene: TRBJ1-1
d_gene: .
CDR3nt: TGTGCCTGGAGCGTAAAGGGTCGGGGCACTGAAGCTTTCTTT
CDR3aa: CAWSVKGRGTEAFF

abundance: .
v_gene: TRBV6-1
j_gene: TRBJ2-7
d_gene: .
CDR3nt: TGTGCCAGCACCAAAAGAGGGTACGAGCAGTACTTC
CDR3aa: CASTKRGYEQYF

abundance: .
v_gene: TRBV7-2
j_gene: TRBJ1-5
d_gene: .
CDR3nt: TGTGCCAGCAGCTGGGGGGTGGGTAGCAATCAGCCCCAGCATTTT
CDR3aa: CASSWGVGSNQPQHF

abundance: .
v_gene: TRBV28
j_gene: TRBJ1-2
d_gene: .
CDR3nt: TGTGCCAGCTATTCGTCGGGGGGGGAGTATGGCTACACCTTC
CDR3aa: CASYSSGGEYGYTF

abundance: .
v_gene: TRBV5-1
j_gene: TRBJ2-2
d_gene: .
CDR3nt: TGCGCCAGCAGCTTGGCTGAACTGCTGAACACCGGGGAGCTGTTTTTT
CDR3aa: CASSLAELLNTGELFF

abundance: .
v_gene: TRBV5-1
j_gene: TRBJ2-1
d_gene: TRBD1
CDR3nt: TGCGCCAGCAGCTTGGGCCAGGGGGTTTCCTACAATGAGCAGTTCTTC
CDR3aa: CASSLGQGVSYNEQFF

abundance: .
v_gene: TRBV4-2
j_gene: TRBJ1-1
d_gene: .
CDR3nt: TGTGCCAGCAGTTTGGTGGGGAGGAGCACTGAAGCTTTCTTT
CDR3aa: CASSLVGRSTEAFF

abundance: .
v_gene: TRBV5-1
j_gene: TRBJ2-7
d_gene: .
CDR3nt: TGCGCCAGCAGCCCCCCGGCGGCCTACGAGCAGTACTTC
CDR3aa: CASSPPAAYEQYF

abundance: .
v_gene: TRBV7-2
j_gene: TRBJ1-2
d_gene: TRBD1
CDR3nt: TGTGCCAGCAGCTTAACCCCCTTTACAGGGGTCAATGGCTACACCTTC
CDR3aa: CASSLTPFTGVNGYTF

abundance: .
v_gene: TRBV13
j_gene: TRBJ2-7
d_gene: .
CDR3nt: TGTGCCAGCAGCTCCCGGTCAGGGGGGTCTCGCCACGAGCAGTACTTC
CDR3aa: CASSSRSGGSRHEQYF

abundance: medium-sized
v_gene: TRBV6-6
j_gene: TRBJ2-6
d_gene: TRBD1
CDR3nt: TGTGCCAGCAGACGTCAACAGGGGACTGGGGCCAACGTCCTGACTTTC
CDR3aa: CASRRQQGTGANVLTF

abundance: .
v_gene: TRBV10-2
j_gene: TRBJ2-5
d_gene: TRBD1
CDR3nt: TGCGCCAGCAGAAGGGGACAGGGGCAAGAGACCCAGTACTTC
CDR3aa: CASRRGQGQETQYF

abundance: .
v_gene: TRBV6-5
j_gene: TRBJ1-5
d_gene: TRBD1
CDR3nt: TGTGCCAGCAGGGGGACAGGGTTTGAGCCCCAGCATTTT
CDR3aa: CASRGTGFEPQHF

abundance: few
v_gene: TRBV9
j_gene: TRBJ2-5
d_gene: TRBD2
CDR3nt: TGTGCCAGCAGCGTAGGACTTTTAGCGGGGGGTCAAGAGACCCAGTACTTC
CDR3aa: CASSVGLLAGGQETQYF

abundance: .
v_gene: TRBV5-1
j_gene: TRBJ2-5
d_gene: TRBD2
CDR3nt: TGCGCCAGCAGCCCTGGGACTAGCGGGGAGACCCAGTACTTC
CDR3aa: CASSPGTSGETQYF

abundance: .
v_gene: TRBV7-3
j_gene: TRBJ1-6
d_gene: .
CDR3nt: TGTGCCAGCAGCTTAAGGGCGGTCACTAGAAATTCACCCCTCCACTTT
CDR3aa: CASSLRAVTRNSPLHF

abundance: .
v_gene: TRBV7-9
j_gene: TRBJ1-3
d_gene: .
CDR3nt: TGTGCCAGCAGCTTAAGTCCTGCAGGCACCATATATTTT
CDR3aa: CASSLSPAGTIYF

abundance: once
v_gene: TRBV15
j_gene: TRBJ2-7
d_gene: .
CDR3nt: TGTGCCACCAGCAGAGAAAGTGGACAGTACTACGAGCAGTACTTC
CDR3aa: CATSRESGQYYEQYF

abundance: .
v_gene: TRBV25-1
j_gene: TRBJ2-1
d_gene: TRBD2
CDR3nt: TGTGCCAGCAGTGATCAAAGGGGACTAGCGGGGGCCCAAAAGCAGTTCTTC
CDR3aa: CASSDQRGLAGAQKQFF

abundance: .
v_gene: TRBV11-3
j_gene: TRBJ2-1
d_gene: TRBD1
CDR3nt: TGTGCCAGCAGCTCGGACAGGGTACATGAGCAGTTCTTC
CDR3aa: CASSSDRVHEQFF

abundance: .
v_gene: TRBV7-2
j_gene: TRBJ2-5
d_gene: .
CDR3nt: TGTGCCAGCAGCTTCCAGGGTTGGGAGACCCAGTACTTC
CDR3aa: CASSFQGWETQYF

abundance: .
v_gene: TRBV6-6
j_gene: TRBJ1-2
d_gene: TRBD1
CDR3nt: TGTGCCAGCAGCCTAGACAGGGCTCATGGCTACACCTTC
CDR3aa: CASSLDRAHGYTF